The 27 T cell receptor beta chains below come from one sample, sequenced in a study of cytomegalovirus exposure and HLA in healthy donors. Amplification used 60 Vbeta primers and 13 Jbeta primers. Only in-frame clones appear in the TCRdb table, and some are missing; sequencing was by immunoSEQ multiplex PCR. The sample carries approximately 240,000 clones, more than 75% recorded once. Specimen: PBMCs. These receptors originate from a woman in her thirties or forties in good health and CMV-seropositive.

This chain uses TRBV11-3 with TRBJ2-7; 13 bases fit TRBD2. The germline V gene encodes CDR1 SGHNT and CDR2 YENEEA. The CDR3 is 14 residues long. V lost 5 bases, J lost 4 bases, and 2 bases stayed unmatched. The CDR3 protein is CASSPLAGGYEQYF. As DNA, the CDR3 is TGTGCCAGCAGCCCACTAGCGGGAGGGTACGAGCAGTACTTC. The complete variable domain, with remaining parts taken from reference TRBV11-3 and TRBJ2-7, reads EAGVVQSPRYKIIEKKQPVAFWCNPISGHNTLYWYLQNLGQGPELLIRYENEEAVDDSQLPKDRFSAERLKGVDSTLKIQPAELGDSAVYLCASSPLAGGYEQYFGPGTRLTVT.

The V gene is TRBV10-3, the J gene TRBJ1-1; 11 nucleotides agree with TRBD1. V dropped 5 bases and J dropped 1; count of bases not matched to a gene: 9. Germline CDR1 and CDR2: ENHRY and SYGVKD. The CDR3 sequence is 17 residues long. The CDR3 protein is CAISPGTGTGGNTEAFF. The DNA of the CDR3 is TGTGCCATCAGTCCTGGAACTGGGACAGGGGGGAACACTGAAGCTTTCTTT.

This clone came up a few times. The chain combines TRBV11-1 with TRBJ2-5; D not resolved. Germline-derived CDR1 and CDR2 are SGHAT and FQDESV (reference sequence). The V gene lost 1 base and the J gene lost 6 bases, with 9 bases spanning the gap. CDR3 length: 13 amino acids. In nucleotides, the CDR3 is TGTGCCAGCAGCTTAGGAGGTCAGCAGACCCAGTACTTC. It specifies CASSLGGQQTQYF.

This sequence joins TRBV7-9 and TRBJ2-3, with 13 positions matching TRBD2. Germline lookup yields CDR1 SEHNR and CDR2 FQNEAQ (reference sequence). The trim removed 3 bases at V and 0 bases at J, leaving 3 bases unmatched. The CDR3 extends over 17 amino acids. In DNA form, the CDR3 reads TGTGCCAGCAGCTTGGGGGGACTAGCGGGGAGCACAGATACGCAGTATTTT. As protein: CASSLGGLAGSTDTQYF.

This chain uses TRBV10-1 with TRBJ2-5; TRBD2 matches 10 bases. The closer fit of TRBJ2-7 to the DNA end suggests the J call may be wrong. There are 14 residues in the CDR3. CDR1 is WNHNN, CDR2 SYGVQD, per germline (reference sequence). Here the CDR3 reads CASSEAGGPYEQYF. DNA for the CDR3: TGCGCCAGCAGTGAAGCGGGGGGGCCCTACGAGCAGTACTTC.

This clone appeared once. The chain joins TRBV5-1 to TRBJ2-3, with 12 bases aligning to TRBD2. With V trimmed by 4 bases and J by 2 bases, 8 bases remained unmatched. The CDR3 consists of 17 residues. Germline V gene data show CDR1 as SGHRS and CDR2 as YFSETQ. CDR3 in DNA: TGCGCCAGCAGCCCTGGACTAGCGGGGTTACCCACAGATACGCAGTATTTT. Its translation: CASSPGLAGLPTDTQYF.

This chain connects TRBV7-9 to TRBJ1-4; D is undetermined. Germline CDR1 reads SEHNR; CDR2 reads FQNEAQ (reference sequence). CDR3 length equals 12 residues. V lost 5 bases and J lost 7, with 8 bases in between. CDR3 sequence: CASSPGGEKLFF. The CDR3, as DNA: TGTGCCAGCAGCCCCGGCGGTGAAAAACTGTTTTTT.

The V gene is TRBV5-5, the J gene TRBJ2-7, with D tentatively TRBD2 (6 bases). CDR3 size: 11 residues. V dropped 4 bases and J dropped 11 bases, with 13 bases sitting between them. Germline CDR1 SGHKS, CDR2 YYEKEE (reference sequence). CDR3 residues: CASSTREVEYF. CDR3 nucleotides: TGTGCCAGCAGCACCAGGGAGGTAGAGTACTTC.

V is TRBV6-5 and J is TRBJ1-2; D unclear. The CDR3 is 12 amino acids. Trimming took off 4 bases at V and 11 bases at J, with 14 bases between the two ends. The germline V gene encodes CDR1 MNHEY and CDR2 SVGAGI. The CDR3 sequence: CASSSLTHTYTF. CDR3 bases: TGTGCCAGCAGTTCGTTAACGCATACTTACACCTTC.

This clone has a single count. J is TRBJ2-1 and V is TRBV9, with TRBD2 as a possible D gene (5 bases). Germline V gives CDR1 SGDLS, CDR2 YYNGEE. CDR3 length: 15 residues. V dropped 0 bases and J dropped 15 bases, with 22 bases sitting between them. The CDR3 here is CASSVEVLGGLATFF. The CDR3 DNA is TGTGCCAGCAGCGTAGAAGTCCTAGGTGGGCTAGCAACGTTCTTC.

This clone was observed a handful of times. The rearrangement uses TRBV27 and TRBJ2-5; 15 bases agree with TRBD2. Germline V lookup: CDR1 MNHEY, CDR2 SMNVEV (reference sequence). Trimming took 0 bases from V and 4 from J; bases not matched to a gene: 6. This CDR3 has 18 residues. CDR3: CASSLSRGLAGGRETQYF. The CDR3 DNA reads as TGTGCCAGCAGTTTATCCCGGGGACTAGCGGGGGGCAGAGAGACCCAGTACTTC.

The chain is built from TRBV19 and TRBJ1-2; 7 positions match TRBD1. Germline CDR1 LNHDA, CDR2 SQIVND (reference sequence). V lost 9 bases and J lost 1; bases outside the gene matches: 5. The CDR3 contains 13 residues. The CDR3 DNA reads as TGTGCCAGCGGGACAGAGATTAACTATGGCTACACCTTC. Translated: CASGTEINYGYTF.

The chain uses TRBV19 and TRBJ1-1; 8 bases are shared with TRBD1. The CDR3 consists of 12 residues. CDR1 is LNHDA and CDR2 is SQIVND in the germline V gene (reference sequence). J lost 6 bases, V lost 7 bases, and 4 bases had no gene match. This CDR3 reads CASNQGAPEAFF. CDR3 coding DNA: TGTGCCAGTAATCAGGGGGCTCCTGAAGCTTTCTTT.

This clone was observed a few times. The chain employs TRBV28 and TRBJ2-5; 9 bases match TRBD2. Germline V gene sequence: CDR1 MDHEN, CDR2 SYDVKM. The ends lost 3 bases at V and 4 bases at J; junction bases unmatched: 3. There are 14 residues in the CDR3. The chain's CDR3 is CASSFRRGGETQYF. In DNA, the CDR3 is TGTGCCAGCAGTTTCCGGCGGGGGGGAGAGACCCAGTACTTC.

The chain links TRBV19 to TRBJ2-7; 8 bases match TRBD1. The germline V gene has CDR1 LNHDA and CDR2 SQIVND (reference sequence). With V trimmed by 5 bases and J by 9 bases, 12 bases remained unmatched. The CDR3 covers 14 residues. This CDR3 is CASSPGTGSSGQYF. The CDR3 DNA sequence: TGTGCCAGTAGTCCCGGGACAGGTTCCTCAGGGCAGTACTTC.

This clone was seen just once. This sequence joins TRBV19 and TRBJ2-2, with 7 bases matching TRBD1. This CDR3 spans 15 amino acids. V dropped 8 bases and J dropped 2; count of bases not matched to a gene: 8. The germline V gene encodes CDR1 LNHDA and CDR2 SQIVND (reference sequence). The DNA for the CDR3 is TGTGCCAGTCGACGGACAGGCGCTAACACCGGGGAGCTGTTTTTT. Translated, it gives CASRRTGANTGELFF. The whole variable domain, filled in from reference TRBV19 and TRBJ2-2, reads DGGITQSPKYLFRKEGQNVTLSCEQNLNHDAMYWYRQDPGQGLRLIYYSQIVNDFQKGDIAEGYSVSREKKESFPLTVTSAQKNPTAFYLCASRRTGANTGELFFGEGSRLTVL.

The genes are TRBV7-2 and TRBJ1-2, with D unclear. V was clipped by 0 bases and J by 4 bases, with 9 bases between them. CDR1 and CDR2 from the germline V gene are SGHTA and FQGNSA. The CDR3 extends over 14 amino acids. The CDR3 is CASSLARESYGYTF. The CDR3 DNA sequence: TGTGCCAGCAGCTTAGCCCGGGAGAGCTATGGCTACACCTTC.

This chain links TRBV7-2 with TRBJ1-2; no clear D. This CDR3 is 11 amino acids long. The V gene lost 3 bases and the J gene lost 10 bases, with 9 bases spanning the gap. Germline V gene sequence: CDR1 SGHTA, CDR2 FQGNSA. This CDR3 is CASSLNRDYTF. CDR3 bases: TGTGCCAGCAGCTTGAATCGGGACTACACCTTC. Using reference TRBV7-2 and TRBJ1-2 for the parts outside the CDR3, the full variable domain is GAGVSQSPSNKVTEKGKDVELRCDPISGHTALYWYRQSLGQGLEFLIYFQGNSAPDKSGLPSDRFSAERTGGSVSTLTIQRTQQEDSAVYLCASSLNRDYTFGSGTRLTVV.

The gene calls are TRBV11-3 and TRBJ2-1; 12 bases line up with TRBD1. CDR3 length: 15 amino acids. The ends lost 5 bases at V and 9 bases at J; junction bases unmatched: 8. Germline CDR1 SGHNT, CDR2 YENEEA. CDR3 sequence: CASSPGTGGGGEQFF. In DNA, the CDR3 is TGTGCCAGCAGCCCGGGGACAGGGGGCGGTGGTGAGCAGTTCTTC.

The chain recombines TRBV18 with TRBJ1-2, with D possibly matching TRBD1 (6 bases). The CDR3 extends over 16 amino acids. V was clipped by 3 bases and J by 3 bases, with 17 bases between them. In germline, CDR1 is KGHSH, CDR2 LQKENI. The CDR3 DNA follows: TGTGCCAGCTCACCGGGAGGGACACGAATTGACTATGGCTACACCTTC. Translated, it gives CASSPGGTRIDYGYTF.

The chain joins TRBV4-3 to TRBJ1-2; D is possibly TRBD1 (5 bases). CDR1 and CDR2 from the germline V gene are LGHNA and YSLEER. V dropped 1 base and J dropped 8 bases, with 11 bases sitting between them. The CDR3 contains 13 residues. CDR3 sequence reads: CASSQVGAGGYTF. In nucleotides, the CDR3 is TGCGCCAGCAGCCAAGTAGGGGCCGGAGGCTACACCTTC.

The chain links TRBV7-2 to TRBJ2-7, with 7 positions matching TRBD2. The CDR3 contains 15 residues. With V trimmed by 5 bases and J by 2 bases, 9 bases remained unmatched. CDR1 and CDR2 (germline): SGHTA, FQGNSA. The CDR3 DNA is TGTGCCAGCAGCGAGCGGGGAGGGAATGCCTACGAGCAGTACTTC. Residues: CASSERGGNAYEQYF.

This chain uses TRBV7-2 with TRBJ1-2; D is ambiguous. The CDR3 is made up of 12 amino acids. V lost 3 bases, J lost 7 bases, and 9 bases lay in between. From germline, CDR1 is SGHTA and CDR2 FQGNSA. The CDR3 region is CASSFDSGGYTF. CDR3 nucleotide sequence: TGTGCCAGCAGCTTCGACTCTGGTGGCTACACCTTC.

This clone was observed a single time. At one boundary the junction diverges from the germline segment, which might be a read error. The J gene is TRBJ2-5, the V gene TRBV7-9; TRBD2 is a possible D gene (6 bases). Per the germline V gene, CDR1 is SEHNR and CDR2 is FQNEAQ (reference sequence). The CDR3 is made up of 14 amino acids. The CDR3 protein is CSSSLSSGDQTQYF. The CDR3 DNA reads TGTTCCAGCAGCTTAAGTTCGGGGGACCAGACCCAGTACTTC.

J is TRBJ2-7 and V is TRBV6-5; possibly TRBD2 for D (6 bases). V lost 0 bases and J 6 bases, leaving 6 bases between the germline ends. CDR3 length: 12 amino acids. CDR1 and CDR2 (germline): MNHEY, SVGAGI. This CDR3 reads CASSYSGGEQYF. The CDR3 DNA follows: TGTGCCAGCAGTTACTCGGGGGGCGAGCAGTACTTC.

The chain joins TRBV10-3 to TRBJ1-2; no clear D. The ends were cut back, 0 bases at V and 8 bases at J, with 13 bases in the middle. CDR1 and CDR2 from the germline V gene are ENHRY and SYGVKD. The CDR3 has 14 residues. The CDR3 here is CAISESGRSGGYTF. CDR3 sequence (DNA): TGTGCCATCAGTGAGTCGGGCAGGTCGGGAGGCTACACCTTC.

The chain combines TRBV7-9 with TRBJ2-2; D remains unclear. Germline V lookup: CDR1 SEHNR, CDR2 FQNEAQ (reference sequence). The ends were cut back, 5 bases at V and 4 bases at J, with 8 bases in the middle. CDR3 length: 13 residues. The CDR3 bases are TGTGCCAGCAGCCTTAGGAGCACCGGGGAGCTGTTTTTT. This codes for CASSLRSTGELFF.